Presented here are 15 T cell receptor beta chains from one specimen sequenced in a study of cytomegalovirus exposure and HLA in healthy donors. The study ran its PCR with 60 Vbeta and 13 Jbeta primers. Assay: immunoSEQ multiplex PCR; the TCRdb copy retains only in-frame clones and omits some. The sample table includes 150,000 to 200,000 clones. The sequencing input was PBMCs. The source is a man aged 30-40 years in good health and CMV-seronegative.

On this clone: One end of the junction is discordant with germline, which a read error may explain. The chain recombines TRBV27 with TRBJ1-1; D gene ambiguous. Germline-derived CDR1 and CDR2 are MNHEY and SMNVEV (reference sequence). This CDR3 contains 14 residues. The CDR3 DNA is TGTGCCAGCCGTTTGGCGGGGTCGAACACTGAAGCTTTCTTT. Translating it yields CASRLAGSNTEAFF.

V gene TRBV28 combines with J gene TRBJ2-7; D gene ambiguous. V was shortened by 5 bases and J by 5 bases, with 16 bases between the two germline ends. From germline, CDR1 is MDHEN and CDR2 SYDVKM. The CDR3 spans 14 residues. CDR3 sequence: CASSTVNLNDEQYF. In DNA, the CDR3 is TGTGCCAGCAGTACGGTAAACCTTAACGACGAGCAGTACTTC. The full variable domain, completed using reference TRBV28 and TRBJ2-7, is DVKVTQSSRYLVKRTGEKVFLECVQDMDHENMFWYRQDPGLGLRLIYFSYDVKMKEKGDIPEGYSVSREKKERFSLILESASTNQTSMYLCASSTVNLNDEQYFGPGTRLTVT.

CDR3 nucleotides: TGCAGCGTTAGCCAGGGACAGGGGCAAAACTATGGCTACACCTTC. This encodes CSVSQGQGQNYGYTF. The rearrangement joins TRBV29-1 to TRBJ1-2; TRBD1 matches 10 bases. The trim removed 5 bases at V and 2 bases at J, leaving 8 bases unmatched. CDR1 and CDR2 from the germline V gene are SQVTM and ANQGSEA. CDR3 length equals 15 residues.

CDR3 nucleotide sequence: TGTGCCAGCAGCCTGAGCTACGAGCAGTACTTC. This encodes CASSLSYEQYF. The V and J genes are TRBV7-9 and TRBJ2-7, with D unclear. Trimming cost V 5 bases and J 3 bases, with 5 bases left between them. Germline V lookup: CDR1 SEHNR, CDR2 FQNEAQ (reference sequence). This CDR3 spans 11 amino acids. The full variable domain, in which reference TRBV7-9 and TRBJ2-7 provide the parts outside the CDR3, is DTGVSQNPRHKITKRGQNVTFRCDPISEHNRLYWYRQTLGQGPEFLTYFQNEAQLEKSRLLSDRFSAERPKGSFSTLEIQRTEQGDSAMYLCASSLSYEQYFGPGTRLTVT.

V gene TRBV11-2 combines with J gene TRBJ1-1; no clear D. The CDR3 sequence is 14 residues long. The germline V gene has CDR1 SGHAT and CDR2 FQNNGV. Trimming took 5 bases from V and 3 from J, leaving 13 bases between them. CDR3 sequence (DNA): TGTGCCAGCAGCCTCCTACTTCGGTACACTGAAGCTTTCTTT. It codes for CASSLLLRYTEAFF.

The chain is built from TRBV4-2 and TRBJ1-5; D call uncertain. V lost 3 bases, J lost 6 bases, and 21 bases lay in between. Germline loops: CDR1 LGHNA, CDR2 YNFKEQ. The CDR3 is made up of 17 amino acids. The CDR3 protein is CASSQAPGLEGSQPQHF. Here the CDR3 DNA reads TGTGCCAGCAGCCAGGCGCCCGGGCTGGAGGGAAGTCAGCCCCAGCATTTT.

This chain links TRBV27 with TRBJ2-7; no definite D call. Germline CDR1 MNHEY, CDR2 SMNVEV (reference sequence). This CDR3 spans 15 amino acids. The ends were cut back, 8 bases at V and 2 bases at J, with 19 bases in the middle. The CDR3 sequence: CASSDPVAGTYEQYF. The CDR3 DNA follows: TGTGCCAGCTCAGACCCCGTGGCAGGAACCTACGAGCAGTACTTC.

The V and J genes are TRBV28 and TRBJ1-2, with 9 bases matching TRBD1. Germline values: CDR1 MDHEN, CDR2 SYDVKM. V gave up 3 bases and J gave up 6 bases; unmatched junction bases: 2. The CDR3 spans 13 residues. CDR3 DNA sequence: TGTGCCAGCAGTTTGGGGACAGGGAATGGCTACACCTTC. Translation gives CASSLGTGNGYTF.

V usage is TRBV11-2 and J usage is TRBJ2-7; 9 bases fit TRBD1. The CDR3 totals 15 residues. Germline V gives CDR1 SGHAT, CDR2 FQNNGV. V shed 1 base, J shed 5 bases, and the junction held 6 bases outside the gene matches. CDR3 DNA: TGTGCCAGCAGCTTAGTTGGGACAGGGTGGCACGAGCAGTACTTC. This encodes CASSLVGTGWHEQYF.

The chain employs TRBV9 and TRBJ1-5; D is ambiguous. Trimming removed 4 bases at V and 3 bases at J, with 2 bases between. Germline V gene data show CDR1 as SGDLS and CDR2 as YYNGEE. The CDR3 is 11 residues long. As DNA, the CDR3 is TGTGCCAGCAGCCACAATCAGCCCCAGCATTTT. It translates to CASSHNQPQHF.

The CDR3 DNA reads TGTGCCAGCAGGCAGGGGGATAATCAGCCCCAGCATTTT. Protein product: CASRQGDNQPQHF. V and J are TRBV6-1 and TRBJ1-5, with TRBD1 matching over 7 bases. J gave up 4 bases and V 6 bases, and 3 bases lay outside the gene matches. Looked up from germline, CDR1 is MNHNS and CDR2 is SASEGT. The CDR3 is made up of 13 amino acids.

The chain recombines TRBV19 with TRBJ2-1; 7 bases fit TRBD2. Per the germline V gene, CDR1 is LNHDA and CDR2 is SQIVND (reference sequence). The CDR3 spans 16 residues. V shed 3 bases and J 4 bases; nucleotides not matched to a gene: 9. CDR3 in DNA: TGTGCCAGTAGTATCCCGTGGGGCGGGGGATACAATGAGCAGTTCTTC. As protein: CASSIPWGGGYNEQFF.

The rearrangement joins TRBV4-2 to TRBJ1-3; D remains ambiguous. The CDR3 extends over 13 amino acids. V dropped 0 bases and J dropped 9 bases, with 9 bases sitting between them. CDR1 is LGHNA, CDR2 YNFKEQ, per germline. As DNA, the CDR3 is TGTGCCAGCAGCCAAGATCTTGTCGGCACCATATATTTT. It yields the protein CASSQDLVGTIYF.

This rearrangement joins TRBV7-9 to TRBJ2-1, with 14 bases lining up with TRBD2. V was clipped by 1 base and J by 8 bases; unmatched bases: 13. Germline V gives CDR1 SEHNR, CDR2 FQNEAQ (reference sequence). The CDR3 consists of 19 residues. CDR3 sequence (DNA): TGTGCCAGCAGCTTAGGACTAGCGGGAGGGGTCCTCTTGGGGTATGAGCAGTTCTTC. It yields the protein CASSLGLAGGVLLGYEQFF.

By frequency, this clone registers medium-sized. The V and J genes are TRBV27 and TRBJ2-7; 8 bases align to TRBD1. Per germline, CDR1 MNHEY and CDR2 SMNVEV (reference sequence). V was pared by 2 bases and J by 3 bases, with 3 bases of the junction left unmatched. This CDR3 spans 14 amino acids. Written as DNA, the CDR3 is TGTGCCAGCAGTTTACAGGGGGCCAACTACGAGCAGTACTTC. Protein product: CASSLQGANYEQYF.